One sample yielded the 11 T cell receptor beta chains listed below, sequenced in a study of human T cells and chemical hapten exposure. TCRdb used MiXCR to reprocess the RACE reads, holding one entry per CDR3 protein. In the table there are roughly 120,000 distinct CDR3 sequences, approximately 14% of which are singletons. The time point denotes: patch test 1, 2 weeks after DPC sensitization. Treatment given: therapeutic diphenylcyclopropenone sensitization with weekly scalp DPC. This material consisted of whole blood, taken in connection with sensitization to the hapten diphenylcyclopropenone (DPC). Receptors were obtained from a man between 18 and 35 years old with alopecia areata. Some clones in this sample may be carry-over from other donors' samples.

This clonotype was seen a handful of times. The J gene is TRBJ2-4, the V gene TRBV2; D gene uncertain. The CDR3 has 13 amino acids. Germline V lookup: CDR1 SNHLY, CDR2 FYNNEI. Trimming removed 6 bases at V and 5 bases at J, with 11 bases between. CDR3 coding DNA: TGTGCCAGCAGACCGAGATCCCAAAACATTCAGTACTTC. This gives the protein CASRPRSQNIQYF. The full variable domain, in which reference TRBV2 and TRBJ2-4 provide the parts outside the CDR3, is EPEVTQTPSHQVTQMGQEVILRCVPISNHLYFYWYRQILGQKVEFLVSFYNNEISEKSEIFDDQFSVERPDGSNFTLKIRSTKLEDSAMYFCASRPRSQNIQYFGAGTRLSVL.

The chain uses TRBV20-1 and TRBJ2-3; D may be TRBD1 or TRBD2 (5 bases each). Germline CDR1 reads DFQATT; CDR2 reads SNEGSKA (reference sequence). V shed 6 bases and J shed 2 bases, with 15 bases lying between them. This CDR3 spans 14 amino acids. In DNA form, the CDR3 reads TGCAGTGCAGAGAGGGACCCCTCCACAGATACGCAGTATTTT. As protein: CSAERDPSTDTQYF.

Ten or more counts support this clonotype. This chain uses TRBV6-2 or TRBV6-3 with TRBJ1-5; D is unresolved. Germline V gene lookup returns CDR1 MNHEY and CDR2 SVGEGT. The CDR3 extends over 13 amino acids. CDR3 nucleotide sequence: TGTGCAACGTTGTCAGTAAACAATCAGCCCCAGCATTTT. Encoded protein: CATLSVNNQPQHF.

This clonotype was counted many times. The genes are TRBV7-2 and TRBJ1-6, with D unclear. The CDR3 sequence is 14 residues long. Germline V gene sequence: CDR1 SGHTA, CDR2 FQGNSA. Trimming took 0 bases from V and 3 from J, leaving 3 bases between them. For the CDR3, the DNA is TGTGCCAGCAGCTTAGCAGACTATAATTCACCCCTCCACTTT. This sequence encodes CASSLADYNSPLHF.

The chain carries TRBV28 and TRBJ2-7; D may be TRBD1 (5 bases). This CDR3 has 13 amino acids. Germline CDR1 MDHEN, CDR2 SYDVKM. V was clipped by 5 bases and J by 2 bases, with 10 bases between them. The CDR3 region is CASSGREAYEQYF. Written as DNA, the CDR3 is TGTGCCAGCAGTGGCAGGGAAGCCTACGAGCAGTACTTC.

This clonotype came up a few times. V gene TRBV6-6 combines with J gene TRBJ2-7; TRBD1 agrees at 9 bases. CDR1 MNHNY and CDR2 SVGAGI come from the germline V gene (reference sequence). This CDR3 has 16 amino acids. V shed 4 bases, J shed 2 bases, and the junction held 9 bases outside the gene matches. The CDR3 protein is CASSSNRGRATYEQYV. The CDR3 DNA sequence: TGTGCCAGCAGTTCAAACAGGGGGCGGGCAACCTACGAGCAGTACGTC.

This clonotype came up many times. This chain links TRBV6-2 or TRBV6-3 with TRBJ1-1, with D unresolved. Germline V lookup: CDR1 MNHEY, CDR2 SVGEGT. Deletions cut 1 base from V and 1 base from J, with 7 bases between. The CDR3 extends over 14 amino acids. This CDR3 reads CASSYLGTNTEAFF. The DNA of the CDR3 is TGTGCCAGCAGTTACTTGGGTACGAACACTGAAGCTTTCTTT.

This chain links TRBV12-5 with TRBJ2-3, with 8 nucleotides matching TRBD2. Unmatched junction bases numbered 6, after V lost 4 bases and J lost 0 bases. CDR1 is LGHNT and CDR2 is FRNRAP in the germline V gene. There are 16 residues in the CDR3. The CDR3 here is CASGWITSGSTDTQYF. In DNA form, the CDR3 reads TGTGCTAGTGGTTGGATAACTAGCGGAAGCACAGATACGCAGTATTTT. Based on the CDR3 plus reference TRBV12-5 and TRBJ2-3, the full variable domain is DARVTQTPRHKVTEMGQEVTMRCQPILGHNTVFWYRQTMMQGLELLAYFRNRAPLDDSGMPKDRFSAEMPDATLATLKIQPSEPRDSAVYFCASGWITSGSTDTQYFGPGTRLTVL.

The V call is TRBV27, the J call TRBJ2-1, with D perhaps TRBD2 (6 bases). The V end lost 3 bases, the J end lost 8 bases, and 14 bases lay between the germline ends. The CDR3 has 14 residues. Germline values: CDR1 MNHEY, CDR2 SMNVEV (reference sequence). This CDR3 is CASSFFLGRYEQFF. CDR3 in DNA: TGTGCCAGCAGTTTCTTTTTGGGGAGGTATGAGCAGTTCTTC.

The chain employs TRBV9 and TRBJ2-3; a weak D match, TRBD2 (5 bases). The germline V gene encodes CDR1 SGDLS and CDR2 YYNGEE. The CDR3 length is 12 residues. V dropped 3 bases and J dropped 4 bases, with 6 bases sitting between them. The DNA of the CDR3 is TGTGCCAGCAGCGCCGGGGCAGATACGCAGTATTTT. This encodes CASSAGADTQYF.

This clonotype was recorded many times. This sequence joins TRBV11-2 and TRBJ1-2; 7 bases fit TRBD1. The CDR3 length is 15 residues. CDR1 is SGHAT and CDR2 is FQNNGV in the germline V gene. V lost 0 bases, J lost 0 bases, and 1 base stayed unmatched. The CDR3 sequence: CASSLDGQANYGYTF. Here the CDR3 DNA reads TGTGCCAGCAGCTTAGACGGACAGGCTAACTATGGCTACACCTTC.